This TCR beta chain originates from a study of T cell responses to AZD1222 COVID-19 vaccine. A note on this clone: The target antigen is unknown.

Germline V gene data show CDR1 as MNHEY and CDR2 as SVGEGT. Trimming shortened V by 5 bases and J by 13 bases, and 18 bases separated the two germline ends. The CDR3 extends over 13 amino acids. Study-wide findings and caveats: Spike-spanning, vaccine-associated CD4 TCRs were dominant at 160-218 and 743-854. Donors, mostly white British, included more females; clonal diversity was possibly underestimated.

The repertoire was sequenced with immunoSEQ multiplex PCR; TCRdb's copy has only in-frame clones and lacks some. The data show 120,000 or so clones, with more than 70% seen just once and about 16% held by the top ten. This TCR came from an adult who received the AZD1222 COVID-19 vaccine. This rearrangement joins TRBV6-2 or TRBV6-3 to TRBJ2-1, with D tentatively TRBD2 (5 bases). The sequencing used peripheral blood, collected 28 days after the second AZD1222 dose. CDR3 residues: CASSQIPRGVQFF. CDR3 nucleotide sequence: TGTGCCAGCAGTCAGATTCCCCGGGGAGTCCAGTTCTTC.